These 23 T cell receptor beta chains originate from one sample sequenced in a study of metastatic and nonmetastatic thyroid tumors. TCRdb used MiXCR to call clones anew from the PCR reads. The table has more than 30,000 clones, around 20% seen once; the top ten hold about 22%. None of the patients had undergone any treatment ahead of thyroid surgery. The sequencing input was blood. The origin of the receptors is a female donor with papillary thyroid cancer or a benign thyroid nodule (not recorded which). Some clones in this sample may be carry-over from other donors' samples.

This rearrangement joins TRBV30 to TRBJ2-7; weak D call: TRBD2 (7 bases). Germline V CDR1 and CDR2: GTSNPN, SVGIG (reference sequence). The V end was cut by 4 bases, the J end by 5 bases, with 12 bases between. The CDR3 has 12 amino acids. The CDR3 sequence: CAWKGGFHEQYF. CDR3 DNA sequence: TGTGCCTGGAAGGGGGGGTTTCACGAGCAGTACTTC.

This rearrangement joins TRBV19 to TRBJ2-7; 15 bases are shared with TRBD2. J gave up 4 bases and V 5 bases, and 9 bases lay outside the gene matches. In germline, CDR1 is LNHDA, CDR2 SQIVND (reference sequence). The CDR3 has 17 amino acids. CDR3 DNA: TGTGCCAGTAGTCGCGGACTAGCGGGAGGGGGGCTTTACGAGCAGTACTTC. This sequence encodes CASSRGLAGGGLYEQYF.

This clone was picked up many times. The CDR3 spells CASSTGTDITDTQYF. The CDR3 DNA reads TGTGCCAGCAGTACCGGGACAGACATCACAGATACGCAGTATTTT. The genes are TRBV2 and TRBJ2-3; 7 positions match TRBD1. The length of the CDR3 is 15 residues. Unmatched junction bases numbered 7, after V lost 5 bases and J lost 2 bases. Germline CDR1 and CDR2: SNHLY and FYNNEI.

There are many counts of this clone. V gene TRBV2 combines with J gene TRBJ1-2; 7 bases are a match to TRBD1. With 6 bases clipped from V and 5 bases from J, the junction kept 9 bases outside the gene matches. Germline V CDR1 and CDR2: SNHLY, FYNNEI. This CDR3 is built from 14 residues. CDR3 DNA sequence: TGTGCCAGCAGGCAAACCCGGGACAGTTATGGCTACACCTTC. Translating gives CASRQTRDSYGYTF.

This clone was found a few times. Its ends do not fully match the called genes, so a read error is possible. V gene TRBV6-1 combines with J gene TRBJ1-6; maybe TRBD1 (6 bases). The CDR3 has 14 amino acids. CDR1 and CDR2 from the germline V gene are MNHNS and SASEGT. The CDR3, as DNA: TGTGCCAGCAGCGGGGGACATTATAACTCACCCCTCCACTTT. It encodes CASSGGHYNSPLHF.

This clone was seen only a few times. The CDR3 reads CASSEDFGTGQFRFF. CDR3 bases: TGTGCCAGCAGTGAAGATTTCGGGACAGGACAATTTCGGTTCTTC. V gene TRBV6-1 combines with J gene TRBJ2-1; 8 nucleotides line up with TRBD1. CDR1 is MNHNS and CDR2 is SASEGT in the germline V gene. The CDR3 contains 15 residues. After removal of 1 base from V and 15 bases from J, the junction contained 14 bases not matched to a gene.

V and J are TRBV12-3 or TRBV12-4 and TRBJ2-1; perhaps TRBD2 as D (6 bases). This CDR3 is 13 amino acids long. V was trimmed by 6 bases and J by 8 bases, leaving 14 bases between them. The CDR3 loop reads CASRSPPGDEQFF. The DNA for the CDR3 is TGTGCCAGCAGATCTCCCCCGGGAGATGAGCAGTTCTTC.

This clone came up many times. The chain couples TRBV6-1 to TRBJ1-6; 7 nucleotides align to TRBD1. The CDR3 sequence is 14 residues long. Trimming removed 6 bases from V and 10 bases from J; junction bases left unmatched: 9. Looked up from germline, CDR1 is MNHNS and CDR2 is SASEGT. The CDR3 here is CASRGTVQHSPLHF. The CDR3 DNA sequence: TGTGCCAGCAGGGGGACAGTGCAGCACTCACCCCTCCACTTT.

This clone is categorized as medium-sized. The V call is TRBV10-2, the J call TRBJ2-7, with 10 bases identical to TRBD1. J was trimmed by 2 bases and V by 4 bases; bases with no gene match: 2. This CDR3 comprises 14 residues. Germline V gene lookup returns CDR1 WSHSY and CDR2 SAAADI. CDR3 loop: CASSGQGAAYEQYF. DNA of the CDR3: TGCGCCAGCAGTGGACAGGGGGCTGCCTACGAGCAGTACTTC.

In its sample, this clone was seen many times. The chain combines TRBV30 with TRBJ1-3, with unresolved D. Germline assignment: CDR1 GTSNPN and CDR2 SVGIG (reference sequence). Between the trimmed V and J ends, which lost 5 bases and 4 bases, there was a span of 9 bases. This CDR3 comprises 12 residues. The CDR3 bases are TGTGCCTGGGCCCACCCGGGAAACACCATATATTTT. This translates into CAWAHPGNTIYF.

This clone was seen at least ten times. A junction boundary mismatches the germline segment, possibly from a read error. This same CDR3 is encoded by further DNA sequences in the sample. The rearrangement links TRBV5-6 to TRBJ1-2; D not resolved. This CDR3 is built from 12 residues. Germline CDR1 SGHDT, CDR2 YYEEEE. The CDR3 sequence is CASSSRFGGYTF. The CDR3 DNA reads as TGTGCCAGTAGCTCCCGATTTGGGGGCTACACCTTC.

Relative to its sample, this clone is medium-sized (0.01 to 0.1%). V and J are TRBV6-2 or TRBV6-3 and TRBJ2-3; 10 positions agree with TRBD2. The V and J ends lost 8 bases and 3 bases, in that order; junction bases with no gene match: 14. CDR1 is MNHEY and CDR2 is SVGEGT in the germline V gene. The length of the CDR3 is 17 residues. This chain's CDR3 is CASGHSGGTSRTDTQYF. In DNA, the CDR3 is TGTGCCAGCGGACATAGCGGGGGGACATCCCGGACAGATACGCAGTATTTT.

This clone was counted a few times. CDR3 residues: CASSRREGDTQYF. The DNA of the CDR3 is TGTGCCAGCAGTCGCAGGGAGGGGGATACGCAGTATTTT. This chain connects TRBV6-4 to TRBJ2-3; 7 nucleotides match TRBD2. V was pared by 5 bases and J by 6 bases, with 5 bases of the junction left unmatched. CDR1 and CDR2 from the germline V gene are MRHNA and SNTAGT. This CDR3 contains 13 residues.

The rearrangement links TRBV6-1 to TRBJ2-2, with a weak D call TRBD2 (5 bases). There are 14 residues in the CDR3. The ends were cut back, 5 bases at V and 11 bases at J, with 18 bases in the middle. CDR1 is MNHNS and CDR2 is SASEGT in the germline V gene. As DNA, the CDR3 is TGTGCCAGCAGTAAAGACGGGAACACCGTTGAGCTGTTTTTT. This encodes CASSKDGNTVELFF.

In this sample, this clone is medium-sized. In nucleotides, the CDR3 is TGTGCCAGCAGTTTGGGTTTGGGGTATGGCTACACCTTC. As protein: CASSLGLGYGYTF. The chain recombines TRBV27 with TRBJ1-2; D not certain. Germline CDR1 reads MNHEY; CDR2 reads SMNVEV (reference sequence). The V end was cut by 3 bases, the J end by 5 bases, with 10 bases between. This CDR3 region has 13 residues.

This clone has ten or more counts. V and J are TRBV5-5 and TRBJ1-3, with D hard to call. This CDR3 comprises 14 residues. V shed 4 bases and J shed 3 bases, with 11 bases lying between them. Looked up from germline, CDR1 is SGHKS and CDR2 is YYEKEE (reference sequence). The CDR3 is CASSPESYGNTIYF. CDR3 in DNA: TGTGCCAGCAGCCCCGAGAGCTATGGAAACACCATATATTTT.

The sample holds many counts of this clone. The genes are TRBV13 and TRBJ1-2; D is undetermined. Germline V gene lookup returns CDR1 PRHDT and CDR2 FYEKMQ (reference sequence). Trimming removed 0 bases at V and 1 base at J, with 9 bases between. The length of the CDR3 is 15 residues. This chain's CDR3 is CASSLGAGDNYGYTF. DNA of the CDR3: TGTGCCAGCAGCTTAGGGGCAGGAGATAACTATGGCTACACCTTC. The complete variable domain, with remaining parts taken from reference TRBV13 and TRBJ1-2, reads AAGVIQSPRHLIKEKRETATLKCYPIPRHDTVYWYQQGPGQDPQFLISFYEKMQSDKGSIPDRFSAQQFSDYHSELNMSSLELGDSALYFCASSLGAGDNYGYTFGSGTRLTVV.

The chain is built from TRBV5-1 and TRBJ1-2; the D gene is possibly TRBD1 (5 bases). Looked up from germline, CDR1 is SGHRS and CDR2 is YFSETQ. Trimming removed 0 bases at V and 3 bases at J, with 6 bases between. The CDR3 extends over 13 amino acids. DNA for the CDR3: TGCGCCAGCAGCTTGGAACAGGACTATGGCTACACCTTC. Amino acid sequence: CASSLEQDYGYTF.

About this clone: One end of the junction fails to match germline, which may point to a read error. V gene TRBV2 combines with J gene TRBJ2-7; tentatively, D is TRBD1 (5 bases). This CDR3 has 11 amino acids. Germline CDR1 SNHLY, CDR2 FYNNEI. CDR3 DNA: TGTGCCAGCCGGCAGGGCTACGAGAAGTACTTC. Protein: CASRQGYEKYF.

Many counts were recorded for this clone. The chain combines TRBV27 with TRBJ1-6, with D maybe TRBD1 (6 bases). From germline, CDR1 is MNHEY and CDR2 SMNVEV (reference sequence). The CDR3 extends over 12 amino acids. The ends were cut back, 6 bases at V and 7 bases at J, with 7 bases in the middle. CDR3 amino acids: CASSTGNSPLHF. CDR3 nucleotides: TGTGCCAGCAGCACAGGGAATTCACCCCTCCACTTT.

The chain links TRBV28 to TRBJ1-5; 7 nucleotides line up with TRBD1. Germline CDR1 MDHEN, CDR2 SYDVKM. The CDR3 consists of 15 residues. The trim removed 6 bases at V and 4 bases at J, leaving 9 bases unmatched. This chain's CDR3 is CASRRGDSNNQPQHF. CDR3 nucleotides: TGTGCCAGCAGGCGGGGGGACAGCAATAATCAGCCCCAGCATTTT.

This clone has more than one count but fewer than ten. The CDR3 sequence: CATEPKGPGDEQYF. The CDR3, as DNA: TGCGCCACCGAACCGAAAGGGCCGGGTGACGAGCAGTACTTC. The J gene is TRBJ2-7, the V gene TRBV10-2; D gene ambiguous. V dropped 10 bases and J dropped 5 bases, with 21 bases sitting between them. The CDR3 consists of 14 residues. Germline CDR1 and CDR2: WSHSY and SAAADI.

At least ten counts were recorded for this clone. The chain links TRBV7-6 to TRBJ1-6; the match to TRBD1 covers 9 bases. The CDR3 runs to 15 residues. Germline V gives CDR1 SGHVS, CDR2 FNYEAQ. V was clipped by 5 bases and J by 9 bases; unmatched bases: 8. The DNA of the CDR3 is TGTGCCAGCAGCCCGGGGGGACAGGGCACTTCACCCCTCCACTTT. Encoded protein: CASSPGGQGTSPLHF.